The source of this T cell receptor (beta chain) is a study of shared clonotypes between healthy human individuals. The donors, healthy adults who were HIV-negative, had experienced no recent acute infections or vaccinations. The repertoire was sequenced with immunoSEQ multiplex PCR; TCRdb's copy has only in-frame clones and lacks some. The sample yields 400,000 to 500,000 clones, 76% seen once. Source material: PBMCs. The sequence derives from a woman in her 40s in good health. Some clones in this sample may be carry-over from other donors' samples.

CDR3 region: CASSLQQIAKNIQYF. CDR3 DNA: TGTGCCAGCAGTTTACAGCAGATAGCCAAAAACATTCAGTACTTC. This chain links TRBV28 with TRBJ2-4; no firm D call. Trimming shortened V by 2 bases and J by 0 bases, and 8 bases separated the two germline ends. Germline V CDR1 and CDR2: MDHEN, SYDVKM. This CDR3 spans 15 amino acids.